This TCR beta chain was retrieved from a study of blood T cell repertoires in COVID-19. Study in general: The United States, Italy and Spain supplied acute and convalescent COVID-19 samples. T cells, B-cell-depleted T cells, or PBMCs supplied cDNA or gDNA.

Sequencing used immunoSEQ multiplex PCR; TCRdb keeps in-frame clones, though not all of them. The sample records a few hundred thousand clones, around 87% being singletons. As concerns this clone: The sample has other DNA sequences that encode this CDR3 too.

The ends were cut back, 7 bases at V and 5 bases at J, with 8 bases in the middle. The CDR3 is 10 residues long. Germline loops: CDR1 SQVTM, CDR2 ANQGSEA. Sequenced sample: peripheral blood. The sequence was obtained from a man between 18 and 29 years old with active or convalescent COVID-19. This rearrangement joins TRBV29-1 to TRBJ2-5; D gene ambiguous. CDR3 coding DNA: TGCAGCGCATTAGAGGAGACCCAGTACTTC. Protein product: CSALEETQYF. Supplemented by reference TRBV29-1 and TRBJ2-5, the full variable domain reads SAVISQKPSRDICQRGTSLTIQCQVDSQVTMMFWYRQQPGQSLTLIATANQGSEATYESGFVIDKFPISRPNLTFSTLTVSNMSPEDSSIYLCSALEETQYFGPGTRLLVL.